This T cell receptor (beta chain) was observed in a study of T cell responses to AZD1222 COVID-19 vaccine. Data came from immunoSEQ multiplex PCR; TCRdb stores just in-frame clones and leaves some out. This table has 20,000 to 25,000 clones, approximately 86% appearing once. This clone was seen once. Its antigen is not known. This CDR3 is built from 14 residues. Per the germline V gene, CDR1 is LGHDT and CDR2 is YNNKEL (reference sequence). Trimming shortened V by 0 bases and J by 4 bases, and 8 bases separated the two germline ends. Whole-study findings and limits: The study reported that nearly half of spike-specific TCRs target unmutated variant regions.

The source was peripheral blood, collected on day 0 of AZD1222 vaccination. The rearrangement uses TRBV3-1 (or the pseudogene TRBV3-2) and TRBJ2-3, with D unresolved. The source is an adult in good health. The CDR3 region has the DNA TGTGCCAGCAGCCAAGAGGGCGGCGCAGATACGCAGTATTTT. This gives the protein CASSQEGGADTQYF.